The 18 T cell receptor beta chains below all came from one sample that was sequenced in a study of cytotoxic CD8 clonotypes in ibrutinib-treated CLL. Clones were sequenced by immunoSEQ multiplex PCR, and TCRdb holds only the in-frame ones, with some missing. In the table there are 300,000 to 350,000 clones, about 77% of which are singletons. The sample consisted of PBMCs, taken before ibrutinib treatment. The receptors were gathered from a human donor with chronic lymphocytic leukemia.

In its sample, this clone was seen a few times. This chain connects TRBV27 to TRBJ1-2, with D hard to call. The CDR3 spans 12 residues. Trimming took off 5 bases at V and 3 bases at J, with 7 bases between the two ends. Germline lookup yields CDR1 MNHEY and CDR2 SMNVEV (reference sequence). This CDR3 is CASSPGDYGYTF. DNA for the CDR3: TGTGCCAGCAGTCCGGGAGACTATGGCTACACCTTC.

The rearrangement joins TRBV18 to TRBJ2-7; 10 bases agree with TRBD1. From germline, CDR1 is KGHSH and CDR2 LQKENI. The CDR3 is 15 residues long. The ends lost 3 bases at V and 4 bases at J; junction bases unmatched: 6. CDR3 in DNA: TGTGCCAGCTCACCCCTTGGGACAGGGGCTTACGAGCAGTACTTC. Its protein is CASSPLGTGAYEQYF.

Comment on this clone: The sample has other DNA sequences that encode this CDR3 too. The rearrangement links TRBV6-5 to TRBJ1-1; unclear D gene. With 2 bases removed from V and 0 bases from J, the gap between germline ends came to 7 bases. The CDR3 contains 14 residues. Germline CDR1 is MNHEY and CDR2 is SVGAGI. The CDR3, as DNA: TGTGCCAGCAGTTACCTGAACATGAACACTGAAGCTTTCTTT. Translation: CASSYLNMNTEAFF.

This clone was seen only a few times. The CDR3 region has the DNA TGTGCCAGCAGACAGGGAGCCGGCTACACCTTC. This translates into CASRQGAGYTF. The gene calls are TRBV19 and TRBJ1-2, with TRBD1 identical over 7 bases. V was clipped by 9 bases and J by 8 bases; unmatched bases: 6. The CDR3 contains 11 residues. Germline V gives CDR1 LNHDA, CDR2 SQIVND (reference sequence).

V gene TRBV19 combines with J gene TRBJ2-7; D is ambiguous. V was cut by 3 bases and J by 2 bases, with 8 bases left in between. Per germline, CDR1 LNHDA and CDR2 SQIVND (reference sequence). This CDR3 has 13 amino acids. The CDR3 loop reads CASSMRSPYEQYF. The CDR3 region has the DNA TGTGCCAGTAGTATGCGGTCCCCCTACGAGCAGTACTTC.

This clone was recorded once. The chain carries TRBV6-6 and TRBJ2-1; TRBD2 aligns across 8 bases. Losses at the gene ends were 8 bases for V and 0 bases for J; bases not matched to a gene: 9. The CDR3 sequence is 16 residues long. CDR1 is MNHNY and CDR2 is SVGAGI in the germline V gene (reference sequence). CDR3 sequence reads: CASGGLAPSSYNEQFF. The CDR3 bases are TGTGCCAGCGGTGGACTAGCCCCAAGCTCCTACAATGAGCAGTTCTTC.

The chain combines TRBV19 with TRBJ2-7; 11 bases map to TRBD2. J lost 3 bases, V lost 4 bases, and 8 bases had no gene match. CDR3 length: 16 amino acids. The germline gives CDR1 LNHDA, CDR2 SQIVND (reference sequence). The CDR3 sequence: CASSKNSGRAGYEQYF. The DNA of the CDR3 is TGTGCCAGTAGTAAAAATAGCGGGAGGGCTGGCTACGAGCAGTACTTC.

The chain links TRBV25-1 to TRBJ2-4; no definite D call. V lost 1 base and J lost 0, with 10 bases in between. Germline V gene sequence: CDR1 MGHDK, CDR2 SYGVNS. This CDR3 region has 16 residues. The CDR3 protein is CASSEFGERAKNIQYF. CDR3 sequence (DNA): TGTGCCAGCAGTGAATTTGGAGAGCGAGCCAAAAACATTCAGTACTTC.

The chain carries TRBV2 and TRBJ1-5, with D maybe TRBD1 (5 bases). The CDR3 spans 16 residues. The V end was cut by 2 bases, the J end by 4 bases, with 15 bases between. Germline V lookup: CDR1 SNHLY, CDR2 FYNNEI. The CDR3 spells CASSEFMTDQNQPQHF. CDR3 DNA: TGTGCCAGCAGTGAATTTATGACAGACCAGAATCAGCCCCAGCATTTT.

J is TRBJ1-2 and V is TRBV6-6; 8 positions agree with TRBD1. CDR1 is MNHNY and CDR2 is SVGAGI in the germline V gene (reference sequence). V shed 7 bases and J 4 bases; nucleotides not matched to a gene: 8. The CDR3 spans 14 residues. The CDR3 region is CASTLQGGTYGYTF. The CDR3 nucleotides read TGTGCCAGCACCCTACAGGGGGGAACCTATGGCTACACCTTC.

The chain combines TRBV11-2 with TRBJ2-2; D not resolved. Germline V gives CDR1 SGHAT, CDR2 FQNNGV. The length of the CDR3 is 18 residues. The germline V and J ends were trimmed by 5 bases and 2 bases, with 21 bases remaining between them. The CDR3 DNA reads TGTGCCAGCAGCCCCGTATATTTCCGATTGGGAAACACCGGGGAGCTGTTTTTT. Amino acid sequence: CASSPVYFRLGNTGELFF.

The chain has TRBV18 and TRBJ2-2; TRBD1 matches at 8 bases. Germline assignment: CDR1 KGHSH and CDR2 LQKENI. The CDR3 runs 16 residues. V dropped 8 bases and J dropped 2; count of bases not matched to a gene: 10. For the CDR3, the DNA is TGTGCCAGCACCTTAGGACAGGGCGACAACACCGGGGAGCTGTTTTTT. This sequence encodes CASTLGQGDNTGELFF.

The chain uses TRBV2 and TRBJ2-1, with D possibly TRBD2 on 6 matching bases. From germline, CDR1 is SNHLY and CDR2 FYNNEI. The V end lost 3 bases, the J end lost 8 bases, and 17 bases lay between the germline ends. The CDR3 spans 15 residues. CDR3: CASSDGTGVWYEQFF. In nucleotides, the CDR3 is TGTGCCAGCAGTGATGGGACTGGAGTTTGGTATGAGCAGTTCTTC. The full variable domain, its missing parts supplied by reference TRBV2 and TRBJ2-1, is EPEVTQTPSHQVTQMGQEVILRCVPISNHLYFYWYRQILGQKVEFLVSFYNNEISEKSEIFDDQFSVERPDGSNFTLKIRSTKLEDSAMYFCASSDGTGVWYEQFFGPGTRLTVL.

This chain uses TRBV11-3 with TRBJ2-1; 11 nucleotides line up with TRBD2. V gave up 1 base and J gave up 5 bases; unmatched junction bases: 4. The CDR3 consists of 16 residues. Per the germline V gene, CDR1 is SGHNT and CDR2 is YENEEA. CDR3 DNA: TGTGCCAGCAGCTTAGTTAGCGGGAGGGCCGACAATGAGCAGTTCTTC. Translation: CASSLVSGRADNEQFF.

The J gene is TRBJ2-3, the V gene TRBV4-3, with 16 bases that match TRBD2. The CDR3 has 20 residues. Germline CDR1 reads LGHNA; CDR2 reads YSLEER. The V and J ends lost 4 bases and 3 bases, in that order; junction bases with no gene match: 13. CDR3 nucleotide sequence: TGCGCCAGCAGCCCAGAGGGGACTAGCGGGAGGGCCGAGTTGACAGATACGCAGTATTTT. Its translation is CASSPEGTSGRAELTDTQYF.

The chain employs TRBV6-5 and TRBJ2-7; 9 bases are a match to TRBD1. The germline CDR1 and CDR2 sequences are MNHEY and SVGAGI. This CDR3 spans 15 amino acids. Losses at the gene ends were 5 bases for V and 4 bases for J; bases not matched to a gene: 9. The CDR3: CASSRPGQGLYEQYF. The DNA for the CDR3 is TGTGCCAGCAGTAGACCGGGACAGGGTCTATACGAGCAGTACTTC.

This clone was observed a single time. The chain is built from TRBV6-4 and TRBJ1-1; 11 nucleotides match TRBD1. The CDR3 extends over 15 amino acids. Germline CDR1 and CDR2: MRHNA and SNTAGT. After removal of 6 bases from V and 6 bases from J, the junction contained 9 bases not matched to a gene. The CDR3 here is CASSVQPGQGAEAFF. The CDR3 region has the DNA TGTGCCAGCAGCGTACAGCCGGGACAGGGGGCTGAAGCTTTCTTT.

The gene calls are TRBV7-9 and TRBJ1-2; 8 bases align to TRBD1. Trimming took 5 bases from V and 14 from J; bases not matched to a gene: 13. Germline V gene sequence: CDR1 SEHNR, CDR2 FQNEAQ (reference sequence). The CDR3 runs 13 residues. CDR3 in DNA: TGTGCCAGCAGCCTCACCGGGACAGGCGGTGGAACCTTC. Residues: CASSLTGTGGGTF.